The source of this TCR beta chain is a study of OX40 agonist ivuxolimab in advanced cancers. Findings and limits, study-wide: Some patients who did not respond also had low normalized T-cell clonal expansion.

Turning to this clone: Its target is unknown.

Per the germline V gene, CDR1 is SQVTM and CDR2 is ANQGSEA. There are 14 residues in the CDR3. V was shortened by 5 bases and J by 7 bases, with 18 bases between the two germline ends. Sequencing used immunoSEQ multiplex PCR; TCRdb keeps in-frame clones, though not all of them. The table lists approximately 68,000 clones, more than 70% of them singletons. Autoimmune disease history or systemic immunosuppression excluded patients. Blood specimens came from baseline, cycle 4 day 1, and cycle 7 day 1. The clonotype originates from an adult with an advanced solid tumor such as melanoma, head and neck, liver or kidney cancer. The source material was CD4+ or CD8+ T cells sorted from blood, sampled in a trial of the OX40 agonist ivuxolimab. The J gene is TRBJ2-1, the V gene TRBV29-1; TRBD2 might be the D (5 bases). CDR3 residues: CSVSRSWAGNEQFF. Here the CDR3 DNA reads TGCAGCGTTAGCCGCTCCTGGGCGGGTAATGAGCAGTTCTTC.